Listed here are 32 T cell receptor beta chains from one sample, sequenced in a study of shared clonotypes between healthy human individuals. Method: immunoSEQ multiplex PCR; TCRdb's copy keeps in-frame clones and lacks some. There are about 1.5 million clones in the sample; around 95% occur only once, and 1.2% lies in the top ten. The material sequenced was naive CD4+ T cells sorted from blood. The subset was: CD45RA+ positively selected. The receptors were sampled from a man aged 30 to 45 in good health.

The CDR3 loop is CAWRLAGGNEQFF. The CDR3 nucleotides are TGTGCCTGGAGACTAGCGGGAGGGAATGAGCAGTTCTTC. The V gene is TRBV30, the J gene TRBJ2-1; TRBD2 matches 13 bases. CDR3 length: 13 residues. Trimming took 3 bases from V and 7 from J; bases not matched to a gene: 0. Germline CDR1 and CDR2: GTSNPN and SVGIG (reference sequence). The variable domain in full, with the rest retrieved from reference TRBV30 and TRBJ2-1, is SQTIHQWPATLVQPVGSPLSLECTVEGTSNPNLYWYRQAAGRGLQLLFYSVGIGQISSEVPQNLSASRPQDRQFILSSKKLLLSDSGFYLCAWRLAGGNEQFFGPGTRLTVL.

DNA for the CDR3: TGTGCCAGCAGCCGCCCTGCGGGAGGGAGAGACAATGAGCAGTTCTTC. This sequence encodes CASSRPAGGRDNEQFF. This chain uses TRBV5-4 with TRBJ2-1; 9 nucleotides agree with TRBD2. CDR3 size: 16 residues. Per germline, CDR1 SGHNT and CDR2 YYREEE (reference sequence). V trimming: 4 bases; J trimming: 5 bases; junction bases outside the gene matches: 10.

This clone was recorded only once. The chain recombines TRBV7-9 with TRBJ1-1, with D possibly matching TRBD1 (6 bases). Trimming shortened V by 4 bases and J by 4 bases, and 13 bases separated the two germline ends. The CDR3 consists of 14 residues. CDR1 and CDR2 from the germline V gene are SEHNR and FQNEAQ (reference sequence). In DNA, the CDR3 is TGTGCCAGCAGCTCGGGGGCAGGGAGCACTGAAGCTTTCTTT. Residues: CASSSGAGSTEAFF.

The gene calls are TRBV7-2 and TRBJ2-5; no clear D gene. With 4 bases removed from V and 5 bases from J, the gap between germline ends came to 14 bases. This CDR3 contains 14 residues. The germline CDR1 and CDR2 sequences are SGHTA and FQGNSA. The CDR3 coding sequence is TGTGCCAGCAGCTGGCGCACACCAAGGGAGACCCAGTACTTC. Protein product: CASSWRTPRETQYF.

The J gene is TRBJ1-1, the V gene TRBV5-1; D is perhaps TRBD1 (5 bases). The V and J ends lost 4 bases and 0 bases respectively, with 16 bases between them. Germline V gives CDR1 SGHRS, CDR2 YFSETQ. The CDR3 has 16 amino acids. This chain's CDR3 is CASSPRDGRLNTEAFF. Written as DNA, the CDR3 is TGCGCCAGCAGCCCTCGGGACGGCCGCTTGAACACTGAAGCTTTCTTT.

This sequence joins TRBV7-2 and TRBJ2-7; 11 positions match TRBD2. The CDR3 runs 17 residues. Germline V lookup: CDR1 SGHTA, CDR2 FQGNSA. V shed 0 bases and J 5 bases; nucleotides not matched to a gene: 9. The CDR3 protein is CASSLALLAGGGDEQYF. DNA for the CDR3: TGTGCCAGCAGCTTAGCGCTTCTAGCGGGAGGAGGTGACGAGCAGTACTTC.

This chain uses TRBV7-2 with TRBJ1-1; TRBD1 matches at 8 bases. The CDR3 is made up of 15 amino acids. V was clipped by 3 bases and J by 2 bases; unmatched bases: 5. The germline V gene has CDR1 SGHTA and CDR2 FQGNSA. The DNA of the CDR3 is TGTGCCAGCAGCTTCAGACAGGGGCTAAACACTGAAGCTTTCTTT. Translated: CASSFRQGLNTEAFF.

The chain recombines TRBV30 with TRBJ2-5, with 10 bases matching TRBD2. CDR1 is GTSNPN and CDR2 is SVGIG in the germline V gene (reference sequence). The CDR3 spans 15 residues. With 1 base clipped from V and 7 bases from J, the junction kept 9 bases outside the gene matches. CDR3 sequence reads: CAWSAHLAGVGTQYF. The DNA of the CDR3 is TGTGCCTGGAGTGCCCATCTAGCGGGAGTGGGGACCCAGTACTTC.

The J gene is TRBJ2-7, the V gene TRBV6-1; possible D gene TRBD2, 5 bases. Germline V gives CDR1 MNHNS, CDR2 SASEGT. The CDR3 loop spans 14 amino acids. The V and J ends lost 4 bases and 2 bases respectively, with 12 bases between them. As DNA, the CDR3 is TGTGCCAGCAGTGCTAACGGACTTCCCTACGAGCAGTACTTC. Translation: CASSANGLPYEQYF.

The chain uses TRBV6-1 and TRBJ2-1, with D maybe TRBD2 (5 bases). V lost 1 base and J 8 bases, leaving 6 bases between the germline ends. The CDR3 covers 12 residues. CDR1 MNHNS and CDR2 SASEGT come from the germline V gene. The CDR3 loop reads CASSEGGDEQFF. CDR3 nucleotides: TGTGCCAGCAGTGAAGGGGGAGATGAGCAGTTCTTC.

This rearrangement joins TRBV5-5 to TRBJ1-2, with D unclear. The CDR3 covers 15 residues. The ends were cut back, 0 bases at V and 4 bases at J, with 13 bases in the middle. Germline CDR1 is SGHKS and CDR2 is YYEKEE (reference sequence). The CDR3 loop reads CASSLDEGSFYGYTF. Here the CDR3 DNA reads TGTGCCAGCAGCTTGGATGAGGGCAGCTTCTATGGCTACACCTTC.

On this clone itself: The identical CDR3 is also encoded by other nucleotide sequences in the sample. The chain couples TRBV6-5 to TRBJ2-2, with 7 positions matching TRBD2. CDR1 is MNHEY, CDR2 SVGAGI, per germline. V trimming: 5 bases; J trimming: 1 base; junction bases outside the gene matches: 4. The CDR3 loop spans 15 amino acids. For the CDR3, the DNA is TGTGCCAGCAGTAGACTAGCTGTGAACACCGGGGAGCTGTTTTTT. This translates into CASSRLAVNTGELFF.

This sequence joins TRBV7-8 and TRBJ2-3, with 11 bases fitting TRBD2. Unmatched junction bases numbered 22, after V lost 2 bases and J lost 6 bases. Per germline, CDR1 SGHVS and CDR2 FQNEAQ. The CDR3 extends over 21 amino acids. This CDR3 is CASSLLRTRWGSGRAWDTQYF. As DNA, the CDR3 is TGTGCCAGCAGCTTACTACGCACACGGTGGGGTAGCGGGAGGGCCTGGGATACGCAGTATTTT.

The chain uses TRBV9 and TRBJ2-3; a weak D match, TRBD2 (7 bases). The germline V gene has CDR1 SGDLS and CDR2 YYNGEE. The V gene lost 0 bases and the J gene lost 5 bases, with 22 bases spanning the gap. The CDR3 loop spans 18 amino acids. The chain's CDR3 is CASSVGHLGGGAGDTQYF. For the CDR3, the DNA is TGTGCCAGCAGCGTAGGTCATCTAGGTGGGGGGGCCGGAGATACGCAGTATTTT.

The J gene is TRBJ2-1, the V gene TRBV27; the match to TRBD2 covers 12 bases. Germline-derived CDR1 and CDR2 are MNHEY and SMNVEV (reference sequence). CDR3 length: 16 residues. V shed 3 bases, J shed 7 bases, and the junction held 7 bases outside the gene matches. The CDR3 sequence: CASSFNLAGGVNEQFF. Written as DNA, the CDR3 is TGTGCCAGCAGTTTTAACCTAGCGGGAGGGGTGAATGAGCAGTTCTTC.

This clone was seen once. The V and J genes are TRBV19 and TRBJ1-3; D is undetermined. The CDR3 consists of 15 residues. CDR1 and CDR2 from the germline V gene are LNHDA and SQIVND (reference sequence). V was cut by 4 bases and J by 0 bases, with 10 bases left in between. CDR3 DNA: TGTGCCAGTAGTAACGACGGCCACTCTGGAAACACCATATATTTT. Translated: CASSNDGHSGNTIYF. The whole variable domain, filled in from reference TRBV19 and TRBJ1-3, reads DGGITQSPKYLFRKEGQNVTLSCEQNLNHDAMYWYRQDPGQGLRLIYYSQIVNDFQKGDIAEGYSVSREKKESFPLTVTSAQKNPTAFYLCASSNDGHSGNTIYFGEGSWLTVV.

The rearrangement joins TRBV9 to TRBJ2-7; no firm D call. The germline CDR1 and CDR2 sequences are SGDLS and YYNGEE. The length of the CDR3 is 15 residues. Trimming removed 5 bases from V and 4 bases from J, with 19 bases in between. In nucleotides, the CDR3 is TGTGCCAGCAGTCTAGATGGGAATTTGGGGTACGAGCAGTACTTC. It specifies CASSLDGNLGYEQYF. The entire variable domain, with the rest obtained from reference TRBV9 and TRBJ2-7, is as follows: DSGVTQTPKHLITATGQRVTLRCSPRSGDLSVYWYQQSLDQGLQFLIQYYNGEERAKGNILERFSAQQFPDLHSELNLSSLELGDSALYFCASSLDGNLGYEQYFGPGTRLTVT.

A note on this clone: This sample includes further DNA sequences coding for the same CDR3. This chain connects TRBV9 to TRBJ1-1; D not resolved. V gave up 3 bases and J gave up 2 bases, with 8 bases separating them. This CDR3 is built from 13 residues. Germline V gene sequence: CDR1 SGDLS, CDR2 YYNGEE. CDR3 residues: CASSAGLNTEAFF. The CDR3 nucleotides read TGTGCCAGCAGCGCAGGATTAAACACTGAAGCTTTCTTT.

This clone was detected a few times. The rearrangement links TRBV7-3 to TRBJ1-1, with TRBD1 as a possible D gene (5 bases). There are 13 residues in the CDR3. Germline CDR1 SGHTA, CDR2 FQGTGA. Trimming cost V 1 base and J 7 bases, with 10 bases left between them. The DNA of the CDR3 is TGTGCCAGCAGCTTAATCCCAGGGAATGAAGCTTTCTTT. Residues: CASSLIPGNEAFF.

V usage is TRBV11-3 and J usage is TRBJ1-4, with 8 bases lining up with TRBD1. This CDR3 spans 16 amino acids. Losses at the gene ends were 1 base for V and 6 bases for J; bases not matched to a gene: 7. Germline CDR1 SGHNT, CDR2 YENEEA. In nucleotides, the CDR3 is TGTGCCAGCAGCTTAGGGACGGGACAGGCTGATGAAAAACTGTTTTTT. Translated, it gives CASSLGTGQADEKLFF.

This chain connects TRBV19 to TRBJ2-5; 12 bases align to TRBD2. This CDR3 is 17 amino acids long. The junction had 13 bases not matched to a gene; V was cut back by 4 bases and J by 7 bases. Germline values: CDR1 LNHDA, CDR2 SQIVND (reference sequence). The CDR3 DNA reads TGTGCCAGTAGTAGACCCCCACTAGCGGGAGGAAGTGGGACCCAGTACTTC. It yields the protein CASSRPPLAGGSGTQYF.

The chain combines TRBV9 with TRBJ2-1; 9 nucleotides match TRBD1. V gave up 4 bases and J gave up 8 bases; unmatched junction bases: 10. Germline loops: CDR1 SGDLS, CDR2 YYNGEE. The CDR3 contains 15 residues. The CDR3 here is CASSPLSTGGYEQFF. CDR3 in DNA: TGTGCCAGCAGCCCCCTCTCGACAGGGGGATATGAGCAGTTCTTC.

The genes are TRBV28 and TRBJ2-7; 8 nucleotides match TRBD1. Trimming removed 7 bases from V and 0 bases from J; junction bases left unmatched: 5. The CDR3 length is 14 residues. Germline CDR1 is MDHEN and CDR2 is SYDVKM. Here the CDR3 reads CASTRQGSSYEQYF. The CDR3 DNA follows: TGTGCCAGCACCCGACAGGGGAGCTCCTACGAGCAGTACTTC.

V gene TRBV7-9 combines with J gene TRBJ2-3; D ambiguous. CDR3 length: 14 amino acids. The germline V gene encodes CDR1 SEHNR and CDR2 FQNEAQ (reference sequence). The germline V and J ends were trimmed by 5 bases and 2 bases, with 11 bases remaining between them. The CDR3 protein is CASSPWSPTDTQYF. DNA of the CDR3: TGTGCCAGCAGCCCCTGGAGTCCCACAGATACGCAGTATTTT. The variable domain in full, with the rest retrieved from reference TRBV7-9 and TRBJ2-3, is DTGVSQNPRHKITKRGQNVTFRCDPISEHNRLYWYRQTLGQGPEFLTYFQNEAQLEKSRLLSDRFSAERPKGSFSTLEIQRTEQGDSAMYLCASSPWSPTDTQYFGPGTRLTVL.

The rearrangement uses TRBV5-4 and TRBJ2-7; no definite D call. Germline V gives CDR1 SGHNT, CDR2 YYREEE (reference sequence). The CDR3 covers 13 residues. V lost 0 bases and J 1 base, leaving 5 bases between the germline ends. In nucleotides, the CDR3 is TGTGCCAGCAGCTTGGCAAGGTCCTACGAGCAGTACTTC. It is translated as CASSLARSYEQYF.

This clone was observed once. This chain links TRBV9 with TRBJ1-3; possible D gene TRBD1, 6 bases. The CDR3 sequence is 16 residues long. CDR1 and CDR2 (germline): SGDLS, YYNGEE. The V gene lost 1 base and the J gene lost 3 bases, with 14 bases spanning the gap. CDR3 in DNA: TGTGCCAGCAGCGTAAGGGCCGGGACAAGTGGAAACACCATATATTTT. Its protein is CASSVRAGTSGNTIYF.

This chain uses TRBV27 with TRBJ2-2; D possibly matches TRBD1 or TRBD2 (6 bases each). The CDR3 is made up of 18 amino acids. V gave up 8 bases and J gave up 0 bases, with 22 bases separating them. Germline CDR1 and CDR2: MNHEY and SMNVEV (reference sequence). The CDR3 reads CASHWGALGRSNTGELFF. DNA for the CDR3: TGTGCCAGCCATTGGGGGGCTCTGGGCAGGTCGAACACCGGGGAGCTGTTTTTT.

This clone was seen a single time. This chain uses TRBV11-2 with TRBJ2-7; possible D gene TRBD1, 5 bases. V was clipped by 1 base and J by 6 bases, with 13 bases between them. The CDR3 is made up of 14 amino acids. Germline V gene sequence: CDR1 SGHAT, CDR2 FQNNGV. CDR3 in amino acids: CASSLVRVQVEQYF. CDR3 bases: TGTGCCAGCAGCTTAGTCAGGGTACAGGTCGAGCAGTACTTC.

The rearrangement links TRBV18 to TRBJ1-5; D remains unclear. With 3 bases removed from V and 3 bases from J, the gap between germline ends came to 15 bases. In germline, CDR1 is KGHSH, CDR2 LQKENI. The CDR3 has 16 residues. The CDR3 region is CASSPLARGLNQPQHF. CDR3 DNA sequence: TGTGCCAGCTCACCCTTAGCTAGAGGGCTCAATCAGCCCCAGCATTTT. Looking up the rest from reference TRBV18 and TRBJ1-5 gives the full variable domain: NAGVMQNPRHLVRRRGQEARLRCSPMKGHSHVYWYRQLPEEGLKFMVYLQKENIIDESGMPKERFSAEFPKEGPSILRIQQVVRGDSAAYFCASSPLARGLNQPQHFGDGTRLSIL.

This chain uses TRBV28 with TRBJ2-7; D remains ambiguous. V was shortened by 6 bases and J by 6 bases, with 18 bases between the two germline ends. Germline CDR1 MDHEN, CDR2 SYDVKM. The CDR3 runs to 14 residues. CDR3 residues: CASSHTPGRVEQYF. The CDR3 bases are TGTGCCAGCAGCCATACCCCTGGGCGCGTCGAGCAGTACTTC.

The chain is built from TRBV10-3 and TRBJ2-3, with 10 bases matching TRBD2. The germline V gene encodes CDR1 ENHRY and CDR2 SYGVKD. The CDR3 runs 15 residues. V shed 0 bases, J shed 9 bases, and the junction held 6 bases outside the gene matches. The CDR3 region is CAISESGLAESTQYF. The CDR3 DNA reads as TGTGCCATCAGTGAGTCCGGACTAGCGGAAAGCACGCAGTATTTT.

The chain combines TRBV10-1 with TRBJ2-1; D is ambiguous. The CDR3 sequence is 14 residues long. CDR1 is WNHNN, CDR2 SYGVQD, per germline (reference sequence). V was clipped by 3 bases and J by 6 bases, with 12 bases between them. The CDR3 DNA reads TGCGCCAGCAGTGAACCCAGGCGCCCCAATGAGCAGTTCTTC. This encodes CASSEPRRPNEQFF.